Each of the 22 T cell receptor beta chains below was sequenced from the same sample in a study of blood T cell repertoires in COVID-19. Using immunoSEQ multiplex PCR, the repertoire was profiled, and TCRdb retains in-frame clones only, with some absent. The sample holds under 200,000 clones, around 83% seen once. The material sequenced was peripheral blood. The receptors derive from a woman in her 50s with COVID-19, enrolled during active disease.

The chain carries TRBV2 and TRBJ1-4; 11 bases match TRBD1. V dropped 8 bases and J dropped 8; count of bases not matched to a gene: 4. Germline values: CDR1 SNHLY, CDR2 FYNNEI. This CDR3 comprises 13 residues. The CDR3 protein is CASDGQGAEKLFF. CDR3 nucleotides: TGTGCCAGCGATGGACAGGGGGCCGAAAAACTGTTTTTT.

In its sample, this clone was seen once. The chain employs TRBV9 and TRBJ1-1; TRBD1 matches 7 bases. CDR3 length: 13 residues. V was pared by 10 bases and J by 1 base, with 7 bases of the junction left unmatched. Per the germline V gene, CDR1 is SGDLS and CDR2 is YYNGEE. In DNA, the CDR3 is TGTGCCGGGGCGACAGGGCCGAACACTGAAGCTTTCTTT. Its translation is CAGATGPNTEAFF.

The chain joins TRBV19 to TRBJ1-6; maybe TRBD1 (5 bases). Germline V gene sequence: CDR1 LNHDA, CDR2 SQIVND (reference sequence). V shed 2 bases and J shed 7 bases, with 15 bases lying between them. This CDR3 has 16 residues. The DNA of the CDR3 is TGTGCCAGTAGTATAACGGACACAGGATTAAATTCACCCCTCCACTTT. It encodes CASSITDTGLNSPLHF.

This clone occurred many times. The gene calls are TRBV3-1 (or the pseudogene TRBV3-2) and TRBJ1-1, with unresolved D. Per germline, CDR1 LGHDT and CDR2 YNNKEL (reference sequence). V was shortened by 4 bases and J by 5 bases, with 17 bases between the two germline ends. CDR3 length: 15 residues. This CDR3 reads CASSPTAGMGTEAFF. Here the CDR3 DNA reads TGTGCCAGCAGCCCGACTGCGGGGATGGGGACTGAAGCTTTCTTT.

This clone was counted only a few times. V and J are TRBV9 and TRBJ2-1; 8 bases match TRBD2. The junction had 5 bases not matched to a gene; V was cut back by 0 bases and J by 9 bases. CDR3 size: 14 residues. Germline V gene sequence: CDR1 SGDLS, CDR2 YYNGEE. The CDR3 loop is CASSVAGGPGEQFF. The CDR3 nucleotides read TGTGCCAGCAGCGTAGCGGGGGGGCCCGGTGAGCAGTTCTTC.

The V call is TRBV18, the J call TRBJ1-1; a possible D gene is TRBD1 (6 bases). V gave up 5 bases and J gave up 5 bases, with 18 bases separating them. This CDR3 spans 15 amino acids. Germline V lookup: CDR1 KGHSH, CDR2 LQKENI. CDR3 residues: CASSTRRTDWTEAFF. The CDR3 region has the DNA TGTGCCAGCTCAACGCGACGGACAGATTGGACTGAAGCTTTCTTT.

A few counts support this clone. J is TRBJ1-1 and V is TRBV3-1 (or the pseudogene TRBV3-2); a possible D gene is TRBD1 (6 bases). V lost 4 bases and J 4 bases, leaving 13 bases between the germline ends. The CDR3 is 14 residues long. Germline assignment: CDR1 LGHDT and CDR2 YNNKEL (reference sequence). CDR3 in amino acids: CASSPGTQFTEAFF. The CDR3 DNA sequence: TGTGCCAGCAGCCCTGGGACACAATTCACTGAAGCTTTCTTT.

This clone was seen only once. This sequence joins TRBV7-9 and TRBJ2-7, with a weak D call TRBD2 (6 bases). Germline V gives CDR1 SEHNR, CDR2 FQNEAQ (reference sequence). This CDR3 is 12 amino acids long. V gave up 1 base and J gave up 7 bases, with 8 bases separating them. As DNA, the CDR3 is TGTGCCAGCAGCTTAGTAGCGGAAGAGCAGTACTTC. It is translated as CASSLVAEEQYF. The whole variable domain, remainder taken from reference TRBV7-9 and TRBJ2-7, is DTGVSQNPRHKITKRGQNVTFRCDPISEHNRLYWYRQTLGQGPEFLTYFQNEAQLEKSRLLSDRFSAERPKGSFSTLEIQRTEQGDSAMYLCASSLVAEEQYFGPGTRLTVT.

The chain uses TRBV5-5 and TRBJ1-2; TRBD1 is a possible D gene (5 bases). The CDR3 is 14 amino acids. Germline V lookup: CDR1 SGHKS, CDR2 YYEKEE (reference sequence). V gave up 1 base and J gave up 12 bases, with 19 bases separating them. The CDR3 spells CASSLFRQLPSHTF. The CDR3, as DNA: TGTGCCAGCAGCTTGTTCCGACAGCTCCCTTCCCACACCTTC. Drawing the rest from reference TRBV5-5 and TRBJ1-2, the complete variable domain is DAGVTQSPTHLIKTRGQQVTLRCSPISGHKSVSWYQQVLGQGPQFIFQYYEKEERGRGNFPDRFSARQFPNYSSELNVNALLLGDSALYLCASSLFRQLPSHTFGSGTRLTVV.

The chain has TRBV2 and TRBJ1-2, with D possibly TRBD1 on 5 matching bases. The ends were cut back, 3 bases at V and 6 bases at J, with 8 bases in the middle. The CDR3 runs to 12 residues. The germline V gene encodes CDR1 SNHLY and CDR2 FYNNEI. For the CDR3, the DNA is TGTGCCAGCAGTGAGGCAGGGCATGGCTACACCTTC. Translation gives CASSEAGHGYTF.

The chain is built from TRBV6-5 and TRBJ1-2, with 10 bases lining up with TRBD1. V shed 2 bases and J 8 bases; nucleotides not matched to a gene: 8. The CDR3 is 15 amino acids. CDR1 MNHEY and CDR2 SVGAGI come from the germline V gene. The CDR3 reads CASSYESTGGEGYTF. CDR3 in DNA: TGTGCCAGCAGTTACGAGTCGACAGGGGGCGAAGGCTACACCTTC.

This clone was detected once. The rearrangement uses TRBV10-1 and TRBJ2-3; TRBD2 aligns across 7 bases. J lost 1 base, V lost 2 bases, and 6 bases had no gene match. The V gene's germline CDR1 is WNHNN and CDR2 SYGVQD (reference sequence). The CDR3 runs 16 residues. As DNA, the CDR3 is TGCGCCAGCAGTGAGGCTAGCGGAACCTGCACAGATACGCAGTATTTT. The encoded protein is CASSEASGTCTDTQYF.

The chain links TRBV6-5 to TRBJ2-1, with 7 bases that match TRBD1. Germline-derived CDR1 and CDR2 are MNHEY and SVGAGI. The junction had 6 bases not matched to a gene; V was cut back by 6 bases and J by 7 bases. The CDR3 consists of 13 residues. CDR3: CASRTGTANEQFF. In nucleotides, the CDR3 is TGTGCCAGCAGAACCGGGACAGCTAATGAGCAGTTCTTC.

CDR3 in amino acids: CASSRGTDSGNTIYF. The CDR3, as DNA: TGCGCCAGCAGCAGGGGGACAGACTCTGGAAACACCATATATTTT. V and J are TRBV4-3 and TRBJ1-3, with 7 nucleotides matching TRBD1. Trimming cost V 5 bases and J 0 bases; bases outside gene matches: 4. CDR3 length: 15 amino acids. Per the germline V gene, CDR1 is LGHNA and CDR2 is YSLEER.

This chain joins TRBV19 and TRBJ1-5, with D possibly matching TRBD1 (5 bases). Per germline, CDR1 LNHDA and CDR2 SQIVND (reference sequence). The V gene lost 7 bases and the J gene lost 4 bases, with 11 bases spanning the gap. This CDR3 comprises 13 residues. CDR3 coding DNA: TGTGCCAGTATGAAGGGGTTGAATCAGCCCCAGCATTTT. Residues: CASMKGLNQPQHF.

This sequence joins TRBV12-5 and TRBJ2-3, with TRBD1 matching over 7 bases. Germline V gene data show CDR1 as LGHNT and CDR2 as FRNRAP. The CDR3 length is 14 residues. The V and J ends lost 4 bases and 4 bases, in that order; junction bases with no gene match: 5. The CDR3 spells CASGSLTGADTQYF. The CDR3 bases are TGTGCTAGTGGTTCCCTTACAGGGGCAGATACGCAGTATTTT.

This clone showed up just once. The CDR3 nucleotides are TGTGCCAGCAGTTTATCGACTGGTTTCGAGTACGAGCAGTACTTC. It specifies CASSLSTGFEYEQYF. The gene calls are TRBV27 and TRBJ2-7; unclear D gene. V was pared by 0 bases and J by 4 bases, with 13 bases between. The CDR3 contains 15 residues. The germline gives CDR1 MNHEY, CDR2 SMNVEV (reference sequence).

The CDR3 reads CASSQDQADTDTQYF. The CDR3 nucleotides read TGTGCCAGCAGCCAAGATCAAGCGGACACAGATACGCAGTATTTT. V usage is TRBV4-2 and J usage is TRBJ2-3, with D possibly TRBD2 on 5 matching bases. Germline loops: CDR1 LGHNA, CDR2 YNFKEQ. With 0 bases removed from V and 2 bases from J, the gap between germline ends came to 9 bases. The CDR3 has 15 amino acids.

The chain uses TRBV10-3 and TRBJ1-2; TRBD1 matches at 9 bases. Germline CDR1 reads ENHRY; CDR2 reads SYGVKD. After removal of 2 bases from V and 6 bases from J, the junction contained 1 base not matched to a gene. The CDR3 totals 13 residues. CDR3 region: CAISEDRGDGYTF. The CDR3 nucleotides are TGTGCCATCAGTGAGGACAGGGGGGATGGCTACACCTTC.

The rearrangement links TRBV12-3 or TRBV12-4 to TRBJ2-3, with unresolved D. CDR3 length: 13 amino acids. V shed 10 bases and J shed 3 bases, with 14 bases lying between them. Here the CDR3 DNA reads TGTGCCACCCGTAGGTACGGGACAGATACGCAGTATTTT. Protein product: CATRRYGTDTQYF.

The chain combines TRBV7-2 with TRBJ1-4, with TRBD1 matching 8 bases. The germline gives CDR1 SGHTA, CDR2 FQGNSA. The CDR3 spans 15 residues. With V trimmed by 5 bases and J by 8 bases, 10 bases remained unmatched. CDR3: CASSPQTGEGEKLFF. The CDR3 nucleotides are TGTGCCAGCAGCCCTCAGACAGGGGAGGGCGAAAAACTGTTTTTT.

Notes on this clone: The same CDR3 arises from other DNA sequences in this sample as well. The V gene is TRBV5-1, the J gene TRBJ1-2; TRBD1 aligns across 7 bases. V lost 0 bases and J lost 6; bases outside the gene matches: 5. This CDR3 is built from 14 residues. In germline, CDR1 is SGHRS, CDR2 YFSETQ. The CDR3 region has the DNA TGCGCCAGCAGCTTGGCCGGCCAGGGGGATGGCTACACCTTC. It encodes CASSLAGQGDGYTF.